The 28 T cell receptor beta chains listed next were all sequenced from one sample in a study of CD8+ T cells in alopecia areata. The treatment is: oral pan-JAK inhibitor, 5-10 mg twice daily. As the sequencing template, cDNA was produced by extracting RNA and reverse transcribing it. The protocol was immunoSEQ multiplex PCR, while the TCRdb copy is restricted to in-frame clones and leaves out a portion. The repertoire includes approximately 130,000 clones, around 60% of them detected once, and more than 5.5% sits in the top ten. The starting material was CD4+ T cells sorted from blood, obtained at week 4, from a patient treated with tofacitinib. These receptor sequences come from a human donor with alopecia areata.

The V call is TRBV5-4, the J call TRBJ2-3, with 11 bases aligning to TRBD2. V was pared by 4 bases and J by 2 bases, with 3 bases of the junction left unmatched. The germline V gene has CDR1 SGHNT and CDR2 YYREEE (reference sequence). The CDR3 loop spans 15 amino acids. The CDR3 nucleotides read TGTGCCAGCAGCCCTAGCGGGGGGACCACAGATACGCAGTATTTT. Residues: CASSPSGGTTDTQYF.

The rearrangement joins TRBV7-2 to TRBJ2-5, with D tentatively TRBD2 (7 bases). V dropped 4 bases and J dropped 4 bases, with 13 bases sitting between them. There are 14 residues in the CDR3. Germline V gene data show CDR1 as SGHTA and CDR2 as FQGNSA. CDR3 sequence reads: CASSSYREGETQYF. DNA of the CDR3: TGTGCCAGCAGCTCCTACAGGGAGGGAGAGACCCAGTACTTC.

J is TRBJ2-1 and V is TRBV4-3; 10 bases map to TRBD2. CDR1 is LGHNA, CDR2 YSLEER, per germline. J gave up 7 bases and V 2 bases, and 11 bases lay outside the gene matches. This CDR3 contains 17 residues. The CDR3 is CASSQRKSGRGGNEQFF. The CDR3 DNA reads TGCGCCAGCAGCCAACGTAAAAGCGGGAGGGGGGGGAATGAGCAGTTCTTC.

The count of this clone is one. This sequence joins TRBV5-6 and TRBJ2-3, with D possibly matching TRBD1 (5 bases). CDR3 length: 13 amino acids. V lost 0 bases and J lost 6, with 8 bases in between. Per the germline V gene, CDR1 is SGHDT and CDR2 is YYEEEE. CDR3 sequence reads: CASSLARGDTQYF. As DNA, the CDR3 is TGTGCCAGCAGCTTGGCTAGGGGTGATACGCAGTATTTT.

The count of this clone is one. The gene calls are TRBV7-9 and TRBJ2-3; no clear D gene. Germline V gene sequence: CDR1 SEHNR, CDR2 FQNEAQ (reference sequence). V was pared by 6 bases and J by 0 bases, with 16 bases between. The CDR3 length is 16 residues. The CDR3 protein is CASSIGRSTSTDTQYF. The CDR3 nucleotides read TGTGCCAGCAGTATAGGACGGAGCACTAGCACAGATACGCAGTATTTT.

This clone was recorded a few times. J is TRBJ1-6 and V is TRBV2; 7 bases are a match to TRBD1. Germline V gives CDR1 SNHLY, CDR2 FYNNEI. The CDR3 extends over 14 amino acids. V lost 6 bases, J lost 10 bases, and 9 bases stayed unmatched. CDR3 coding DNA: TGTGCCAGCAGGGAACTGACAGGGACCTCACCCCTCCACTTT. Translating gives CASRELTGTSPLHF.

This clone was seen a handful of times. The chain joins TRBV4-3 to TRBJ2-5; TRBD1 matches 10 bases. From germline, CDR1 is LGHNA and CDR2 YSLEER. The CDR3 consists of 16 residues. V shed 0 bases and J 4 bases; nucleotides not matched to a gene: 5. The CDR3 sequence: CASSQEGGTGVETQYF. The CDR3 DNA sequence: TGCGCCAGCAGCCAAGAAGGGGGGACAGGGGTAGAGACCCAGTACTTC.

This chain links TRBV29-1 with TRBJ2-5; D is tentatively TRBD1 or TRBD2 (5 bases each). Trimming took off 4 bases at V and 5 bases at J, with 14 bases between the two ends. The CDR3 has 13 residues. The germline V gene encodes CDR1 SQVTM and CDR2 ANQGSEA. As DNA, the CDR3 is TGCAGCGTTGGTTTCGGCAGGGAGGAGACCCAGTACTTC. Translated: CSVGFGREETQYF.

The chain recombines TRBV4-3 with TRBJ1-2; D is unresolved. Germline lookup yields CDR1 LGHNA and CDR2 YSLEER. Between the trimmed V and J ends, which lost 0 bases and 3 bases, there was a span of 8 bases. The CDR3 spans 14 residues. The CDR3 sequence: CASSQDTDYYGYTF. In DNA, the CDR3 is TGCGCCAGCAGCCAAGATACGGATTACTATGGCTACACCTTC.

This clone was seen a few times. The genes are TRBV29-1 and TRBJ2-7, with D unclear. There are 13 residues in the CDR3. Germline V CDR1 and CDR2: SQVTM, ANQGSEA. V shed 0 bases and J shed 2 bases, with 8 bases lying between them. The CDR3 bases are TGCAGCGTTGAAGATCCAGGCCCCTACGAGCAGTACTTC. Protein: CSVEDPGPYEQYF.

The chain joins TRBV4-1 to TRBJ2-3; D may be TRBD2 (6 bases). This CDR3 contains 13 residues. V shed 4 bases and J shed 5 bases, with 10 bases lying between them. Germline V gene lookup returns CDR1 MGHRA and CDR2 YSYEKL. The CDR3 loop is CASSRGDGDTQYF. The DNA of the CDR3 is TGCGCCAGCAGCCGCGGGGACGGAGATACGCAGTATTTT.

The CDR3 region has the DNA TGTGCCAGCAGCATGGATGTGAGGGAGCAGTTCTTC. It codes for CASSMDVREQFF. The rearrangement links TRBV7-6 to TRBJ2-1; D not certain. The V end was cut by 5 bases, the J end by 10 bases, with 12 bases between. The CDR3 runs 12 residues. Germline assignment: CDR1 SGHVS and CDR2 FNYEAQ.

The V gene is TRBV29-1, the J gene TRBJ1-1; no reliable D call. The CDR3 spans 13 residues. Germline V gene data show CDR1 as SQVTM and CDR2 as ANQGSEA. The ends were cut back, 7 bases at V and 4 bases at J, with 16 bases in the middle. The CDR3, as DNA: TGCAGCGCCAATGGTAGGTCGGGCACTGAAGCTTTCTTT. Its translation: CSANGRSGTEAFF.

The rearrangement uses TRBV5-5 and TRBJ2-1, with a tentative D call TRBD1 (5 bases). V gave up 3 bases and J gave up 7 bases, with 11 bases separating them. The CDR3 sequence is 13 residues long. Per the germline V gene, CDR1 is SGHKS and CDR2 is YYEKEE (reference sequence). The CDR3 nucleotides are TGTGCCAGCAGCTCACAGGTCTCGAATGAGCAGTTCTTC. This encodes CASSSQVSNEQFF.

The rearrangement uses TRBV30 and TRBJ2-1, with D possibly being TRBD1 (6 bases). The germline V gene has CDR1 GTSNPN and CDR2 SVGIG (reference sequence). Between the trimmed V and J ends, which lost 1 base and 4 bases, there was a span of 8 bases. The CDR3 sequence is 13 residues long. The CDR3 reads CAWSAGQYNEQFF. CDR3 nucleotide sequence: TGTGCCTGGAGTGCTGGACAGTACAATGAGCAGTTCTTC.

This clone was observed a handful of times. The chain links TRBV25-1 to TRBJ1-2; no clear D gene. Germline V CDR1 and CDR2: MGHDK, SYGVNS. Trimming took off 4 bases at V and 2 bases at J, with 8 bases between the two ends. The CDR3 has 13 amino acids. The CDR3 here is CASSVERNYGYTF. The DNA of the CDR3 is TGTGCCAGCAGTGTCGAGCGGAACTATGGCTACACCTTC.

J is TRBJ1-2 and V is TRBV2; no clear D gene. Germline V lookup: CDR1 SNHLY, CDR2 FYNNEI. This CDR3 has 11 amino acids. V lost 8 bases to trimming and J lost 2 bases, with 6 bases between them. The CDR3 region is CASGPNYGYTF. The CDR3 nucleotides are TGTGCCAGCGGCCCGAACTATGGCTACACCTTC.

The chain carries TRBV30 and TRBJ2-3; the D is unclear. CDR1 GTSNPN and CDR2 SVGIG come from the germline V gene (reference sequence). Trimming cost V 0 bases and J 0 bases, with 7 bases left between them. This CDR3 has 14 residues. CDR3 in amino acids: CAWSVDRSTDTQYF. Here the CDR3 DNA reads TGTGCCTGGAGTGTAGACCGTAGCACAGATACGCAGTATTTT. The full variable domain, completed using reference TRBV30 and TRBJ2-3, is SQTIHQWPATLVQPVGSPLSLECTVEGTSNPNLYWYRQAAGRGLQLLFYSVGIGQISSEVPQNLSASRPQDRQFILSSKKLLLSDSGFYLCAWSVDRSTDTQYFGPGTRLTVL.

The rearrangement links TRBV29-1 to TRBJ1-1, with a weak D call TRBD1 (5 bases). The CDR3 covers 13 residues. V was cut by 7 bases and J by 0 bases, with 12 bases left in between. Looked up from germline, CDR1 is SQVTM and CDR2 is ANQGSEA. CDR3 bases: TGCAGCGGATTAGGGGCGATGAACACTGAAGCTTTCTTT. Translating gives CSGLGAMNTEAFF. The entire variable domain, with the rest obtained from reference TRBV29-1 and TRBJ1-1, is as follows: SAVISQKPSRDICQRGTSLTIQCQVDSQVTMMFWYRQQPGQSLTLIATANQGSEATYESGFVIDKFPISRPNLTFSTLTVSNMSPEDSSIYLCSGLGAMNTEAFFGQGTRLTVV.

V usage is TRBV2 and J usage is TRBJ2-1; no clear D gene. Germline lookup yields CDR1 SNHLY and CDR2 FYNNEI. The CDR3 loop spans 14 amino acids. V was shortened by 8 bases and J by 9 bases, with 20 bases between the two germline ends. In nucleotides, the CDR3 is TGTGCCAGCTCTCTACGAGTTACCCAGAGTGAGCAGTTCTTC. As protein: CASSLRVTQSEQFF.

The CDR3 is CAWRGLPYEQYF. CDR3 DNA sequence: TGTGCCTGGCGGGGACTTCCGTACGAGCAGTACTTC. The chain is built from TRBV30 and TRBJ2-7; possibly TRBD2 for D (6 bases). This CDR3 comprises 12 residues. The V gene's germline CDR1 is GTSNPN and CDR2 SVGIG (reference sequence). The V gene lost 5 bases and the J gene lost 4 bases, with 12 bases spanning the gap.

The chain combines TRBV30 with TRBJ2-6; D may be TRBD2 (6 bases). Germline V gives CDR1 GTSNPN, CDR2 SVGIG (reference sequence). Trimming removed 0 bases at V and 0 bases at J, with 12 bases between. This CDR3 comprises 17 residues. The chain's CDR3 is CAWSVGRDSSGANVLTF. The CDR3, as DNA: TGTGCCTGGAGTGTGGGCAGGGACTCCTCTGGGGCCAACGTCCTGACTTTC.

This chain connects TRBV21-1 to TRBJ2-7. TRBV21-1 is reported as a pseudogene. The CDR3 is 10 amino acids. The DNA for the CDR3 is TGTGCCAGCAGGTACCTCCTGCAGTACTTC. Translating it yields CASRYLLQYF.

The chain joins TRBV4-1 to TRBJ1-5; D is perhaps TRBD1 (5 bases). The germline V gene encodes CDR1 MGHRA and CDR2 YSYEKL. The CDR3 extends over 13 amino acids. Trimming stripped 2 bases from V and 5 bases from J, with 7 bases between. The CDR3 DNA follows: TGCGCCAGCAGCCAACGGGACGATCAGCCCCAGCATTTT. Its protein product is CASSQRDDQPQHF.

V usage is TRBV7-2 and J usage is TRBJ1-1; D gene uncertain. Germline values: CDR1 SGHTA, CDR2 FQGNSA. This CDR3 is built from 15 residues. V dropped 3 bases and J dropped 0 bases, with 11 bases sitting between them. CDR3 sequence: CASSFPENMNTEAFF. The DNA for the CDR3 is TGTGCCAGCAGCTTCCCCGAAAACATGAACACTGAAGCTTTCTTT.

The chain links TRBV30 to TRBJ2-3, with a weak D call TRBD2 (6 bases). This CDR3 has 15 residues. V was trimmed by 0 bases and J by 5 bases, leaving 15 bases between them. Germline V gives CDR1 GTSNPN, CDR2 SVGIG (reference sequence). The CDR3 reads CAWSVVSGGRDTQYF. CDR3 DNA sequence: TGTGCCTGGAGTGTGGTTAGCGGAGGTCGAGATACGCAGTATTTT.

The J gene is TRBJ2-3, the V gene TRBV30; D gene unclear. This CDR3 has 11 residues. Germline loops: CDR1 GTSNPN, CDR2 SVGIG (reference sequence). Trimming stripped 2 bases from V and 4 bases from J, with 4 bases between. The CDR3 DNA reads as TGTGCCTGGAGTCTTTCAGATACGCAGTATTTT. Translated, it gives CAWSLSDTQYF. Together with reference TRBV30 and TRBJ2-3, the CDR3 gives the full variable domain: SQTIHQWPATLVQPVGSPLSLECTVEGTSNPNLYWYRQAAGRGLQLLFYSVGIGQISSEVPQNLSASRPQDRQFILSSKKLLLSDSGFYLCAWSLSDTQYFGPGTRLTVL.

The sample holds a few counts of this clone. V gene TRBV15 combines with J gene TRBJ2-7, with a weak D call TRBD1 (6 bases). Per germline, CDR1 LNHNV and CDR2 YYDKDF (reference sequence). V was trimmed by 10 bases and J by 0 bases, leaving 19 bases between them. This CDR3 has 15 residues. CDR3: CASSAQGSGSYEQYF. The CDR3 coding sequence is TGTGCCAGCAGTGCTCAGGGGTCGGGCTCCTACGAGCAGTACTTC.